These 32 T cell receptor beta chains originate from one sample sequenced in a study of human T cells and chemical hapten exposure. Time point reported: patch test 1, 2 weeks after DPC sensitization. The treatment is: therapeutic diphenylcyclopropenone sensitization with weekly scalp DPC. TCRdb analysed the RACE reads with MiXCR anew, one entry per CDR3 protein. The sample gives approximately 82,000 distinct CDR3 sequences, over 9.5% of which show up once; 3% to 4% is in the top ten. The sample was whole blood, taken in connection with sensitization to the hapten diphenylcyclopropenone (DPC). The source of these receptors is a woman in her sixties or seventies with alopecia areata. Some clones in this sample may be carry-over from other donors' samples.

This clonotype appeared a few times. This chain's CDR3 is CASSPRERDYGYTF. Here the CDR3 DNA reads TGTGCCAGCAGCCCCAGGGAGAGGGACTATGGCTACACCTTC. This chain connects TRBV5-6 to TRBJ1-2; possibly TRBD1 for D (5 bases). Germline V gene sequence: CDR1 SGHDT, CDR2 YYEEEE. CDR3 length equals 14 residues. V dropped 4 bases and J dropped 3 bases, with 13 bases sitting between them.

This clonotype was counted between two and nine times. This rearrangement joins TRBV20-1 to TRBJ2-3; 9 bases match TRBD2. Losses at the gene ends were 6 bases for V and 4 bases for J; bases not matched to a gene: 14. Germline V gene lookup returns CDR1 DFQATT and CDR2 SNEGSKA (reference sequence). The CDR3 totals 16 residues. CDR3 DNA sequence: TGCAGTGCGGGCCCCTCCCTGACTAGCGGAGCAGATACGCAGTATTTT. Its protein is CSAGPSLTSGADTQYF.

This clonotype was recorded a few times. The V and J genes are TRBV6-1 and TRBJ1-2, with D possibly matching TRBD1 (5 bases). Looked up from germline, CDR1 is MNHNS and CDR2 is SASEGT. V was clipped by 7 bases and J by 3 bases, with 9 bases between them. This CDR3 spans 12 amino acids. Written as DNA, the CDR3 is TGTGCCAGCACTGACAGCTACTATGGCTACACCTTC. Its translation is CASTDSYYGYTF.

This clonotype was recorded many times. The chain uses TRBV4-1 and TRBJ2-1, with 7 bases lining up with TRBD1. V trimming: 1 base; J trimming: 4 bases; junction bases outside the gene matches: 7. CDR3 length: 16 amino acids. The germline CDR1 and CDR2 sequences are MGHRA and YSYEKL. CDR3 nucleotides: TGCGCCAGCAGCCAAGCGCCGGGACAGCAATACAATGAGCAGTTCTTC. Protein sequence: CASSQAPGQQYNEQFF.

This clonotype has only a few counts. The chain links TRBV4-1 to TRBJ1-1, with 7 bases matching TRBD1. This CDR3 spans 15 amino acids. The germline gives CDR1 MGHRA, CDR2 YSYEKL. Losses at the gene ends were 9 bases for V and 5 bases for J; bases not matched to a gene: 15. CDR3 nucleotide sequence: TGCGCCAGTACCACGGCGAGGGGGCTTGGGACTGAAGCTTTCTTT. It specifies CASTTARGLGTEAFF.

This clonotype was seen ten or more times. V and J are TRBV4-1 and TRBJ2-3; D is unclear. The CDR3 sequence is 15 residues long. Trimming pared 1 base from V and 4 bases from J, leaving 12 bases between. Germline CDR1 and CDR2: MGHRA and YSYEKL. The CDR3 loop reads CASSQGTARSDTQYF. CDR3 coding DNA: TGCGCCAGCAGCCAAGGTACGGCTAGATCAGATACGCAGTATTTT.

This clonotype was seen only a few times. The rearrangement links TRBV10-3 to TRBJ1-1; no definite D call. The V end was cut by 3 bases, the J end by 3 bases, with 5 bases between. Germline lookup yields CDR1 ENHRY and CDR2 SYGVKD. The CDR3 is 12 amino acids. The CDR3 loop reads CAISDSYTEAFF. The CDR3 DNA is TGTGCCATCAGTGATAGCTACACTGAAGCTTTCTTT.

This clonotype was counted between two and nine times. The chain is built from TRBV5-5 and TRBJ2-1; D is unresolved. Trimming pared 4 bases from V and 2 bases from J, leaving 10 bases between. Germline CDR1 is SGHKS and CDR2 is YYEKEE (reference sequence). CDR3 length: 14 residues. CDR3 protein: CASSPTVPYNEQFF. CDR3 nucleotides: TGTGCCAGCAGCCCGACTGTCCCCTACAATGAGCAGTTCTTC.

This clonotype was found many times. The chain has TRBV12-3 or TRBV12-4 and TRBJ2-4; D call uncertain. The CDR3 is 12 residues long. V lost 3 bases to trimming and J lost 8 bases, with 8 bases between them. The CDR3, as DNA: TGTGCCAGCAGTTTCTGGTCGGACATTCAGTACTTC. It encodes CASSFWSDIQYF.

In this sample, this clonotype turned up many times. One junction end does not reproduce the germline sequence, and a read error may be involved. The V call is TRBV29-1, the J call TRBJ2-2, with D unclear. Germline CDR1 SQVTM, CDR2 ANQGSEA. The CDR3 length is 13 residues. This chain's CDR3 is CSVQDSGPGELFF. In DNA form, the CDR3 reads TGCAGCGTTCAAGACTCTGGACCCGGGGAGCTGTTTTTT.

This clonotype occurred a few times. The rearrangement joins TRBV20-1 to TRBJ1-1; no firm D call. Trimming cost V 5 bases and J 0 bases, with 10 bases left between them. Germline CDR1 DFQATT, CDR2 SNEGSKA (reference sequence). The length of the CDR3 is 13 residues. CDR3 loop: CSAAQSMNTEAFF. In DNA, the CDR3 is TGCAGTGCTGCACAGAGCATGAACACTGAAGCTTTCTTT.

This clonotype was recorded many times. This chain joins TRBV7-3 and TRBJ1-1; weak D call: TRBD1 (5 bases). CDR3 length: 14 residues. In germline, CDR1 is SGHTA, CDR2 FQGTGA. The ends were cut back, 4 bases at V and 0 bases at J, with 9 bases in the middle. CDR3 protein: CASSSTAMNTEAFF. As DNA, the CDR3 is TGTGCCAGCAGCTCGACAGCCATGAACACTGAAGCTTTCTTT.

In its sample, this clonotype was seen a few times. The chain links TRBV10-1 to TRBJ1-1; D perhaps matches TRBD1 (5 bases). The CDR3 loop spans 14 amino acids. Germline CDR1 and CDR2: WNHNN and SYGVQD (reference sequence). V was cut by 4 bases and J by 1 base, with 10 bases left in between. As DNA, the CDR3 is TGCGCCAGCAGTGGCGCCGGGGCGAACACTGAAGCTTTCTTT. Amino acid sequence: CASSGAGANTEAFF.

In its sample, this clonotype was seen a few times. The chain couples TRBV7-3 to TRBJ1-1, with no clear D. This CDR3 has 15 amino acids. CDR1 is SGHTA and CDR2 is FQGTGA in the germline V gene. The V end was cut by 0 bases, the J end by 6 bases, with 14 bases between. CDR3 nucleotide sequence: TGTGCCAGCAGCTTAACGGCGGGGTTGTTCGCTGAAGCTTTCTTT. Translating gives CASSLTAGLFAEAFF.

This clonotype was counted between two and nine times. This chain links TRBV4-1 with TRBJ2-1; D may be TRBD2 (6 bases). Germline loops: CDR1 MGHRA, CDR2 YSYEKL. CDR3 length: 15 residues. V lost 2 bases, J lost 3 bases, and 11 bases lay in between. The CDR3 DNA is TGCGCCAGCAGCCAACCCCTAGCGAGCTACAATGAGCAGTTCTTC. As protein: CASSQPLASYNEQFF.

Only a few counts were recorded for this clonotype. The chain is built from TRBV7-9 and TRBJ2-2, with 11 bases matching TRBD2. The CDR3 is 15 amino acids. With V trimmed by 5 bases and J by 4 bases, 3 bases remained unmatched. The germline V gene encodes CDR1 SEHNR and CDR2 FQNEAQ (reference sequence). The DNA for the CDR3 is TGTGCCAGCAGCGCTAGCGGGGGGTTCACCGGGGAGCTGTTTTTT. Encoded protein: CASSASGGFTGELFF. Full variable domain (remainder filled in from reference TRBV7-9 and TRBJ2-2): DTGVSQNPRHKITKRGQNVTFRCDPISEHNRLYWYRQTLGQGPEFLTYFQNEAQLEKSRLLSDRFSAERPKGSFSTLEIQRTEQGDSAMYLCASSASGGFTGELFFGEGSRLTVL.

Many counts were recorded for this clonotype. The rearrangement joins TRBV19 to TRBJ1-5; D gene uncertain. Germline-derived CDR1 and CDR2 are LNHDA and SQIVND (reference sequence). Trimming took 2 bases from V and 7 from J, leaving 9 bases between them. The CDR3 sequence is 13 residues long. The CDR3 sequence is CASSIRGSQPQHF. The CDR3 region has the DNA TGTGCCAGTAGTATACGCGGGAGCCAGCCCCAGCATTTT.

This chain uses TRBV7-3 with TRBJ2-5; the match to TRBD1 covers 8 bases. Trimming at V came to 5 bases and at J to 4 bases, leaving 6 bases not matched to a gene. Germline V gene sequence: CDR1 SGHTA, CDR2 FQGTGA. The CDR3 is 14 residues long. CDR3 nucleotides: TGTGCCAGCAGCCCCCACGGACAGGGAGAGACCCAGTACTTC. It encodes CASSPHGQGETQYF.

The rearrangement uses TRBV13 and TRBJ1-6; D gene unclear. This CDR3 is 15 amino acids long. V lost 3 bases and J 6 bases, leaving 12 bases between the germline ends. Germline V lookup: CDR1 PRHDT, CDR2 FYEKMQ (reference sequence). The CDR3 nucleotides read TGTGCCAGCAGCTTTTTTAAACCAGCTAATTCACCCCTCCACTTT. Amino acids: CASSFFKPANSPLHF.

This clonotype was seen repeatedly, ten times or more. V usage is TRBV29-1 and J usage is TRBJ1-2; D is possibly TRBD1 (5 bases). The ends were cut back, 6 bases at V and 5 bases at J, with 16 bases in the middle. CDR1 is SQVTM, CDR2 ANQGSEA, per germline. This CDR3 spans 13 amino acids. The CDR3 region is CSVPLHGGYGYTF. The CDR3 region has the DNA TGCAGCGTCCCCCTCCACGGGGGGTATGGCTACACCTTC.

This clonotype has a count of ten or more. The V and J genes are TRBV10-3 and TRBJ1-2; no firm D call. The CDR3 sequence is 13 residues long. Germline loops: CDR1 ENHRY, CDR2 SYGVKD. Trimming took off 5 bases at V and 2 bases at J, with 9 bases between the two ends. For the CDR3, the DNA is TGTGCCATCAGTCCCGGGCTAAACTATGGCTACACCTTC. Its protein product is CAISPGLNYGYTF.

V and J are TRBV20-1 and TRBJ1-2; D gene unclear. Trimming removed 6 bases at V and 6 bases at J, with 14 bases between. Germline V lookup: CDR1 DFQATT, CDR2 SNEGSKA (reference sequence). The CDR3 totals 12 residues. CDR3 sequence reads: CSAENKRDGYTF. The CDR3 DNA reads TGCAGTGCCGAGAACAAGAGAGATGGCTACACCTTC.

This clonotype turned up a few times. The rearrangement joins TRBV28 to TRBJ1-6, with a possible D match to TRBD1 (5 bases). This CDR3 is built from 16 residues. Trimming left V 2 bases short and J 5 bases short, with 13 bases between. The germline V gene has CDR1 MDHEN and CDR2 SYDVKM. CDR3 sequence (DNA): TGTGCCAGCAGTTTAATCGGGGGGAGGAATAATTCACCCCTCCACTTT. It is translated as CASSLIGGRNNSPLHF.

This chain joins TRBV21-1 and TRBJ2-1; TRBD1, the D gene given by the table, was not confirmed from the DNA. TRBV21-1 is reported as a pseudogene. The CDR3 is 14 amino acids. In DNA form, the CDR3 reads TGTGCCAGCAGCCCACCGGGACAGAAAAATGAGCAGTTCTTC. Protein sequence: CASSPPGQKNEQFF.

This clonotype was seen more than once but under ten times. The rearrangement links TRBV6-5 to TRBJ1-2, with D possibly TRBD1 on 5 matching bases. V dropped 4 bases and J dropped 7 bases, with 13 bases sitting between them. Germline V lookup: CDR1 MNHEY, CDR2 SVGAGI. The CDR3 consists of 13 residues. The CDR3 DNA reads TGTGCCAGCAGTTTCCAGGGTTCGCGTGGCTACACCTTC. Translating gives CASSFQGSRGYTF.

The genes are TRBV11-2 and TRBJ1-2; D gene unclear. CDR3 length: 14 residues. Germline values: CDR1 SGHAT, CDR2 FQNNGV. Deletions cut 5 bases from V and 2 bases from J, with 12 bases between. In nucleotides, the CDR3 is TGTGCCAGCAGCCCCGGCAGAGAGAACTATGGCTACACCTTC. This sequence encodes CASSPGRENYGYTF.

This clonotype was detected ten times or more. The J gene is TRBJ2-1, the V gene TRBV7-3, with 9 bases matching TRBD1. Germline V gives CDR1 SGHTA, CDR2 FQGTGA. V was pared by 5 bases and J by 9 bases, with 8 bases of the junction left unmatched. The CDR3 runs 14 residues. The CDR3 loop reads CASSPGTGKSEQFF. The DNA for the CDR3 is TGTGCCAGCAGCCCCGGGACAGGGAAGAGTGAGCAGTTCTTC. Full variable domain (outside the CDR3, taken from reference TRBV7-3 and TRBJ2-1): GAGVSQTPSNKVTEKGKYVELRCDPISGHTALYWYRQSLGQGPEFLIYFQGTGAADDSGLPNDRFFAVRPEGSVSTLKIQRTERGDSAVYLCASSPGTGKSEQFFGPGTRLTVL.

In its sample, this clonotype was seen many times. The chain joins TRBV29-1 to TRBJ2-5; D might be TRBD2 (7 bases). CDR1 is SQVTM and CDR2 is ANQGSEA in the germline V gene. There are 12 residues in the CDR3. The CDR3 protein is CSLAGAEETQYF. The DNA for the CDR3 is TGCAGTCTCGCGGGGGCCGAAGAGACCCAGTACTTC.

This clonotype was counted at least ten times. The rearrangement joins TRBV6-1 to TRBJ1-2, with D uncertain. The V gene's germline CDR1 is MNHNS and CDR2 SASEGT. V was trimmed by 2 bases and J by 8 bases, leaving 24 bases between them. The CDR3 loop spans 17 amino acids. The CDR3 coding sequence is TGTGCCAGCAGTGAAAGGAAGTTGGGCCAGCTTCTATTCGGCTACACCTTC. This gives the protein CASSERKLGQLLFGYTF.

The genes are TRBV7-9 and TRBJ1-1; D uncertain. The CDR3 has 16 residues. Germline V gene sequence: CDR1 SEHNR, CDR2 FQNEAQ (reference sequence). The V and J ends lost 5 bases and 3 bases respectively, with 19 bases between them. CDR3 region: CASSTPRRKADTEAFF. CDR3 nucleotide sequence: TGTGCCAGCAGCACACCGCGGAGGAAGGCCGACACTGAAGCTTTCTTT.

This clonotype was seen many times. The V and J genes are TRBV20-1 and TRBJ2-7; 11 bases are a match to TRBD1. The germline V gene encodes CDR1 DFQATT and CDR2 SNEGSKA (reference sequence). CDR3 length: 14 residues. V shed 1 base, J shed 2 bases, and the junction held 1 base outside the gene matches. CDR3 residues: CSARGGQGAYEQYF. CDR3 nucleotide sequence: TGCAGTGCTAGAGGGGGACAGGGGGCCTACGAGCAGTACTTC.

About this clonotype itself: The junction shows a germline mismatch at one end, possibly a read error. The chain combines TRBV7-7 with TRBJ2-7, with TRBD2 as a possible D gene (6 bases). Germline V gene data show CDR1 as SSHAT and CDR2 as FNYEAQ (reference sequence). There are 15 residues in the CDR3. The CDR3, as DNA: TGTGCTAGCAGCTTGCGGGACGGAACCTCTTACGAGCAGTACTTC. The encoded protein is CASSLRDGTSYEQYF.